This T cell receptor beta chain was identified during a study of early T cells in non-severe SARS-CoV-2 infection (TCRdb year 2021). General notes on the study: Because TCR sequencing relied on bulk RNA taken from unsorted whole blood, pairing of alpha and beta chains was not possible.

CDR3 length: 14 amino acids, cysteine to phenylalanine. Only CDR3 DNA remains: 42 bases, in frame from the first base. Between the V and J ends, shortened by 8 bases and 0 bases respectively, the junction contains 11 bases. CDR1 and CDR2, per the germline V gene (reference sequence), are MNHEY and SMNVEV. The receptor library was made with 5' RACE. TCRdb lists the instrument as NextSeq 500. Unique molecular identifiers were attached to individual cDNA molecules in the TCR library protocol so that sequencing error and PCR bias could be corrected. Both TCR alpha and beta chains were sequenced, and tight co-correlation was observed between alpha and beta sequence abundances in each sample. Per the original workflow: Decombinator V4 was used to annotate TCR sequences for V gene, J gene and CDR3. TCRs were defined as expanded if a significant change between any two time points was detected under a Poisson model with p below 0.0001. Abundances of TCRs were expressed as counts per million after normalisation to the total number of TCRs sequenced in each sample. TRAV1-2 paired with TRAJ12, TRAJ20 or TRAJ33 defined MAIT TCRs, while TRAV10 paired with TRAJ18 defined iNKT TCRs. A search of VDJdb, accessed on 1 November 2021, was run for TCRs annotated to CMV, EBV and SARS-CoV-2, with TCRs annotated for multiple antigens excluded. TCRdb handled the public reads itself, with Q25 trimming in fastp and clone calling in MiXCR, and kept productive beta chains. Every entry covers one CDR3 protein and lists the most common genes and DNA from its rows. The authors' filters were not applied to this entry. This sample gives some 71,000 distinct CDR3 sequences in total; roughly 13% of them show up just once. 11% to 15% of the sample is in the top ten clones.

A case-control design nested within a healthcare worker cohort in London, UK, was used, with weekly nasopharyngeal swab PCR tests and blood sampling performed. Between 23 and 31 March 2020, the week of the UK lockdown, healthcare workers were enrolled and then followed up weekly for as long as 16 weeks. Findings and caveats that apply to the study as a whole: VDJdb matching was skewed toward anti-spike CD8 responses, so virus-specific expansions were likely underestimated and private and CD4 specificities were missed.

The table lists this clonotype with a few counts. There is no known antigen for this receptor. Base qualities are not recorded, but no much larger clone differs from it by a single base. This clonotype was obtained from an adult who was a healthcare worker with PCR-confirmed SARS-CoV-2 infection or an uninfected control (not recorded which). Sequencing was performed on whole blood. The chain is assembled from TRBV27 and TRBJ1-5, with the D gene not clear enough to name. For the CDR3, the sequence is CASRQGYSNQPQHF. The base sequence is TGTGCCAGCCGGCAAGGTTATAGCAATCAGCCCCAGCATTTT.